Listed here are 3 T cell receptor beta chains from one sample, sequenced in a study of blood T cells in healthy people across ages. The second PCR ran about 6 to 12 cycles with a sample-barcoded 5' primer and J-beta primers. Each CDR3 protein gets one entry after TCRdb re-called the 5' RACE reads with MiXCR. The sample includes approximately 580,000 distinct CDR3 sequences, approximately 25% of them seen just once. These data also formed part of another study, on T cells of mothers and their children.

Sequencing was performed on blood. These receptors were obtained from a boy aged 5 to 17 in good health.

This clonotype was seen only a few times. The genes are TRBV29-1 and TRBJ2-1, with D possibly TRBD1 on 6 matching bases. CDR3 length: 12 residues. Trimming removed 7 bases from V and 7 bases from J, with 14 bases in between. CDR1 is SQVTM, CDR2 ANQGSEA, per germline. This CDR3 is CSGVLQGNEQFF. DNA for the CDR3: TGCAGCGGTGTACTACAGGGAAATGAGCAGTTCTTC.

The CDR3 protein is CSGGVMNTEAFF. The CDR3 bases are TGCAGCGGAGGGGTCATGAACACTGAAGCTTTCTTT. This chain connects TRBV29-1 to TRBJ1-1, with a tentative D call TRBD1 (5 bases). The germline gives CDR1 SQVTM, CDR2 ANQGSEA. This CDR3 region has 12 residues. Trimming took 7 bases from V and 0 from J, leaving 9 bases between them.

The chain has TRBV9 and TRBJ2-2; unclear D gene. Trimming cost V 2 bases and J 6 bases, with 11 bases left between them. The CDR3 covers 14 residues. Looked up from germline, CDR1 is SGDLS and CDR2 is YYNGEE. The DNA for the CDR3 is TGTGCCAGCAGCGTGTCCGGGTCGGCCGGGGAGCTGTTTTTT. This translates into CASSVSGSAGELFF.